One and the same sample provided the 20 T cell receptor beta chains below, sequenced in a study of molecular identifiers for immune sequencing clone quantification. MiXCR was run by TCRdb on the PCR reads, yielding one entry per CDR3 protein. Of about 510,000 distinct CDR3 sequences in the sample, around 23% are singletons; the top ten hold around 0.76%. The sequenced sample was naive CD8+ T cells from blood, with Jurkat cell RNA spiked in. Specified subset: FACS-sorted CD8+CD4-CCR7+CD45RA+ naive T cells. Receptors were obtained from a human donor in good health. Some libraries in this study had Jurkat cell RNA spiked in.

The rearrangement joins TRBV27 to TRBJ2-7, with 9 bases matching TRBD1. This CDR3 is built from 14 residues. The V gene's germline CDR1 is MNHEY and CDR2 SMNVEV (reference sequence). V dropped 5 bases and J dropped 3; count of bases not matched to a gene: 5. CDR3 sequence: CASSAVTGGYEQYF. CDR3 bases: TGTGCCAGCAGTGCCGTGACAGGGGGCTACGAGCAGTACTTC.

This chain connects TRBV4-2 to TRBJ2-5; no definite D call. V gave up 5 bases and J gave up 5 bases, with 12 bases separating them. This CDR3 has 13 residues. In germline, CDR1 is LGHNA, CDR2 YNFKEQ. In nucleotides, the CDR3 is TGTGCCAGCAGCTACGGTGATGGCGAGACCCAGTACTTC. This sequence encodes CASSYGDGETQYF.

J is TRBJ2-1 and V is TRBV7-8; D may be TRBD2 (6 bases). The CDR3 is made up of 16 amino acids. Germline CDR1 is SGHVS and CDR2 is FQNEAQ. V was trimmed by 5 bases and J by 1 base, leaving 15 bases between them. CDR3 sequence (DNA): TGTGCCAGCAGCCTGCTTTGGGGGGTTTCCTACAATGAGCAGTTCTTC. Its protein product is CASSLLWGVSYNEQFF.

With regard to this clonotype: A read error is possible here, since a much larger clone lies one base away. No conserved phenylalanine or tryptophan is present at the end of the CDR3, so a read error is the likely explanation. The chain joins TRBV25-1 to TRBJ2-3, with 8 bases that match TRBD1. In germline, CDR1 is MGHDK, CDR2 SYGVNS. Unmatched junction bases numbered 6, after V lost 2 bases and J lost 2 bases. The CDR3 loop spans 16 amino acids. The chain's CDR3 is CASSEGQGLSTDTQYL. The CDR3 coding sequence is TGTGCCAGCAGTGAAGGACAGGGTTTATCCACAGATACGCAGTATCTT.

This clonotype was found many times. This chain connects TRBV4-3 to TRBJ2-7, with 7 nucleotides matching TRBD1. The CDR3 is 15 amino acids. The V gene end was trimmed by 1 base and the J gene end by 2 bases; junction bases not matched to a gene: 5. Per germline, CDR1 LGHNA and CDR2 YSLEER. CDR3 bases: TGCGCCAGCAGCCAAGGAAGGGGGCTAGCCTACGAGCAGTACTTC. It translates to CASSQGRGLAYEQYF.

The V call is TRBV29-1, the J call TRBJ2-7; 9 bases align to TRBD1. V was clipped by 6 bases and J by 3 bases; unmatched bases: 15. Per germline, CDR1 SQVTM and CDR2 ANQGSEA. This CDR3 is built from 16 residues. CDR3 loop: CSVVKAEDRGNYEQYF. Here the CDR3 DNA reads TGCAGCGTCGTAAAAGCCGAAGACAGGGGGAACTACGAGCAGTACTTC.

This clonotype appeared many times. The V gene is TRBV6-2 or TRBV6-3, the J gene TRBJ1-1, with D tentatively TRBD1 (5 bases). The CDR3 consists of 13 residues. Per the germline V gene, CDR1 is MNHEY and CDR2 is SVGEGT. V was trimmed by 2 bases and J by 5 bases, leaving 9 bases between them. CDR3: CASSYMGGTEAFF. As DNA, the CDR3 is TGTGCCAGCAGTTACATGGGGGGGACTGAAGCTTTCTTT.

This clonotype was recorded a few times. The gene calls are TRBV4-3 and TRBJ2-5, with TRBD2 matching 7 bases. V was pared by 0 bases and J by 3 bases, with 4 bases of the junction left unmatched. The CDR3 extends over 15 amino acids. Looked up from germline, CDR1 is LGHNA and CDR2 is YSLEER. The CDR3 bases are TGCGCCAGCAGCCAAGATTCCCGGGGGGAAGAGACCCAGTACTTC. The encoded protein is CASSQDSRGEETQYF.

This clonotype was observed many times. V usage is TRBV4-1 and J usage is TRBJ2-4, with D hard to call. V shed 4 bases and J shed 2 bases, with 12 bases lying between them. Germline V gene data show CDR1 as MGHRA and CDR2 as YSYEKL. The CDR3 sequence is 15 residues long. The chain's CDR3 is CASSPNDGTKNIQYF. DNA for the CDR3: TGCGCCAGCAGCCCCAACGACGGTACCAAAAACATTCAGTACTTC.

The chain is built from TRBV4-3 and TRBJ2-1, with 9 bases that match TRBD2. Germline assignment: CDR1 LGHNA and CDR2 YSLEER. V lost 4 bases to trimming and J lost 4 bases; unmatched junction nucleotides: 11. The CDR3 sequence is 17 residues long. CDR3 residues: CASSPEVAGVGYNEQFF. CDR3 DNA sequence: TGCGCCAGCAGCCCCGAGGTAGCGGGGGTCGGGTACAATGAGCAGTTCTTC.

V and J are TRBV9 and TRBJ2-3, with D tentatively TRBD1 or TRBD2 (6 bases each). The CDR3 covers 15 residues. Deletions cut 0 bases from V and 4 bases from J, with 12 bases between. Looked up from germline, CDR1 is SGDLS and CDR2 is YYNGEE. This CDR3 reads CASSVGGALADTQYF. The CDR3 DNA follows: TGTGCCAGCAGCGTAGGGGGGGCTCTGGCAGATACGCAGTATTTT.

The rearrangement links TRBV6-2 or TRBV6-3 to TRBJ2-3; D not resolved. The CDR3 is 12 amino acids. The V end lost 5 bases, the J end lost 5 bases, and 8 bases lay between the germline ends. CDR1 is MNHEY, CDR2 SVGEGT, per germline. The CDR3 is CASSTIGDTQYF. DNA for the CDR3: TGTGCCAGCAGTACGATCGGAGATACGCAGTATTTT.

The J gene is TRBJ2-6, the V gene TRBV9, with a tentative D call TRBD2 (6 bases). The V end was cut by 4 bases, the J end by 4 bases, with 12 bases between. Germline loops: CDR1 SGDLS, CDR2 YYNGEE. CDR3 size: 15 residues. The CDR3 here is CASSLLGGGANVLTF. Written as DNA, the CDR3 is TGTGCCAGCAGCCTCCTTGGAGGGGGGGCCAACGTCCTGACTTTC.

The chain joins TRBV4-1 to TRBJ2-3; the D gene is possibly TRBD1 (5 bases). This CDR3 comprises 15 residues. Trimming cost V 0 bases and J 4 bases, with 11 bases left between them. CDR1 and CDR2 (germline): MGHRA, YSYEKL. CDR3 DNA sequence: TGCGCCAGCAGCCAAGAACCAGGGTCGTCAGATACGCAGTATTTT. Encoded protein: CASSQEPGSSDTQYF.

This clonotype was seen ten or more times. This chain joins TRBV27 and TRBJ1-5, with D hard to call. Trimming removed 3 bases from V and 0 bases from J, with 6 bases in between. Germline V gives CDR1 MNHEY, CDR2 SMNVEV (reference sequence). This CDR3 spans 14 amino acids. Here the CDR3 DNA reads TGTGCCAGCAGTTTCAGCCATAGCAATCAGCCCCAGCATTTT. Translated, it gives CASSFSHSNQPQHF.

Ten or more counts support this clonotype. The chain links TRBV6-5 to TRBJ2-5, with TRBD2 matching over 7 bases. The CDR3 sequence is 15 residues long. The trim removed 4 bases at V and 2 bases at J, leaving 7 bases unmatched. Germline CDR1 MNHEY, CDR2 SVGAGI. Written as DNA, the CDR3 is TGTGCCAGCAGTTTCTCTAGCGGAGAACAAGAGACCCAGTACTTC. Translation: CASSFSSGEQETQYF.

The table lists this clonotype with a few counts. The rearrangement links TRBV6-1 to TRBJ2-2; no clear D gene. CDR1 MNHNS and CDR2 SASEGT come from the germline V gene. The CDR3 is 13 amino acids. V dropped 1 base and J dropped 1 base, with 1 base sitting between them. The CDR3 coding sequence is TGTGCCAGCAGTGAAGGGAACACCGGGGAGCTGTTTTTT. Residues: CASSEGNTGELFF.

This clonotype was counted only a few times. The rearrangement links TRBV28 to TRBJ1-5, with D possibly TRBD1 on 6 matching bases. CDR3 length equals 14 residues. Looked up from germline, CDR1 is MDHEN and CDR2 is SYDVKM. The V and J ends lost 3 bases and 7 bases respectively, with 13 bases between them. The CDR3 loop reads CASSFRGRLQPQHF. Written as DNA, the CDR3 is TGTGCCAGCAGTTTTCGGGGGCGCCTACAGCCCCAGCATTTT.

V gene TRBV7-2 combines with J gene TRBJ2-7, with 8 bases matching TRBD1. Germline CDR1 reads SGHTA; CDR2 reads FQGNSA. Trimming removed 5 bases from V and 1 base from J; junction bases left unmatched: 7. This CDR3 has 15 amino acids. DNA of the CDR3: TGTGCCAGCAGCCTGGACAGGGACTTTTCCTACGAGCAGTACTTC. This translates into CASSLDRDFSYEQYF.

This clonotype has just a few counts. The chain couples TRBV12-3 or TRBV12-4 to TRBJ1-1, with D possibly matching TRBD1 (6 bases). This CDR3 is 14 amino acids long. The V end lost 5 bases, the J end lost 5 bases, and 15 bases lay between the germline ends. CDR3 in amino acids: CASSDQGGRTEAFF. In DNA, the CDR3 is TGTGCCAGCAGTGACCAAGGGGGGAGGACTGAAGCTTTCTTT.